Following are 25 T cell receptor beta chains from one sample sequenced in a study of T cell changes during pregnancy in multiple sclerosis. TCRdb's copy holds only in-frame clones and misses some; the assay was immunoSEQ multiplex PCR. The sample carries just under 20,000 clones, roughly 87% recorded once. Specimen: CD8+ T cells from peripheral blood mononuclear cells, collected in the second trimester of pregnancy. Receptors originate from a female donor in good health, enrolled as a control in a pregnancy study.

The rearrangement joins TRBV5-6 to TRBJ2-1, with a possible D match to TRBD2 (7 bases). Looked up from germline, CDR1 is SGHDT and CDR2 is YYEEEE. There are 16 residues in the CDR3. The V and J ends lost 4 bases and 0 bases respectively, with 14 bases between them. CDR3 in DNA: TGTGCCAGCAGCCTCGGGGGGCGGTACTCCTACAATGAGCAGTTCTTC. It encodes CASSLGGRYSYNEQFF. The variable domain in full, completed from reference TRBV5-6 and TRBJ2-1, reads DAGVTQSPTHLIKTRGQQVTLRCSPKSGHDTVSWYQQALGQGPQFIFQYYEEEERQRGNFPDRFSGHQFPNYSSELNVNALLLGDSALYLCASSLGGRYSYNEQFFGPGTRLTVL.

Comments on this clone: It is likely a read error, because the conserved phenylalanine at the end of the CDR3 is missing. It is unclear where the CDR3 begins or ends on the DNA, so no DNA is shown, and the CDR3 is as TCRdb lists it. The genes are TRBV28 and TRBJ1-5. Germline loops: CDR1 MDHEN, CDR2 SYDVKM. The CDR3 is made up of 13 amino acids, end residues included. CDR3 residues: CATRDPLKDGLLL.

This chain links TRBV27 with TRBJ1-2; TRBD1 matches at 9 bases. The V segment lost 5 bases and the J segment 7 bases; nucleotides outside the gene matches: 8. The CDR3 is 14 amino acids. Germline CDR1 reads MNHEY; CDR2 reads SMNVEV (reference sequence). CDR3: CASSPADRGAGYTF. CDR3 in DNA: TGTGCCAGCAGTCCCGCTGACAGGGGGGCTGGCTACACCTTC.

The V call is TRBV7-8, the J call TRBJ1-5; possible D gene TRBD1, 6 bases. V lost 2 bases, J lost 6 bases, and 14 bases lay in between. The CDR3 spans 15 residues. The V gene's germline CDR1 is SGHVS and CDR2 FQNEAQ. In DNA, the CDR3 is TGTGCCAGCAGCTTACGTCAGGGGCCCAGTCAGCCCCAGCATTTT. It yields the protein CASSLRQGPSQPQHF. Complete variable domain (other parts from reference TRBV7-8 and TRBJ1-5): GAGVSQSPRYKVAKRGQDVALRCDPISGHVSLFWYQQALGQGPEFLTYFQNEAQLDKSGLPSDRFFAERPEGSVSTLKIQRTQQEDSAVYLCASSLRQGPSQPQHFGDGTRLSIL.

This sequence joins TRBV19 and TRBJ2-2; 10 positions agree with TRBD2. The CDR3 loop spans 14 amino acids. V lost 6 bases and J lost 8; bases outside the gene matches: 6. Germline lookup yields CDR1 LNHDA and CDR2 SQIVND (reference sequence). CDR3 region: CASRQREGLGELFF. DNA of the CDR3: TGTGCCAGTAGACAGCGGGAGGGCCTAGGGGAGCTGTTTTTT.

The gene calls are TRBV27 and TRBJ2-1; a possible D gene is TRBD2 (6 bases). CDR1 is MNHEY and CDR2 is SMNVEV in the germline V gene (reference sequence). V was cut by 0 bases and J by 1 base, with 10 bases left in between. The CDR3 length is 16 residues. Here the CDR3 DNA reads TGTGCCAGCAGTTTATCGGTGGGAGGTTCCTACAATGAGCAGTTCTTC. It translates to CASSLSVGGSYNEQFF.

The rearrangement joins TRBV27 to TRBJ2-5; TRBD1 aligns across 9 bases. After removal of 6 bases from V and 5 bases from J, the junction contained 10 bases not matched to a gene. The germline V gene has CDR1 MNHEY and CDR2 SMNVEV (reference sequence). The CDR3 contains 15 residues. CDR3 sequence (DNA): TGTGCCAGCAGGGTAACAGGGGGCGGATATGAGACCCAGTACTTC. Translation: CASRVTGGGYETQYF.

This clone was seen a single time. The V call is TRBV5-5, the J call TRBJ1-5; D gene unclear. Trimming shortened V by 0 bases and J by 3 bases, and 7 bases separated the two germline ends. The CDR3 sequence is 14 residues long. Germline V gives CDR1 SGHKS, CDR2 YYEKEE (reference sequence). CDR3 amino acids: CASSLVSINQPQHF. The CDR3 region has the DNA TGTGCCAGCAGCTTGGTATCTATCAATCAGCCCCAGCATTTT.

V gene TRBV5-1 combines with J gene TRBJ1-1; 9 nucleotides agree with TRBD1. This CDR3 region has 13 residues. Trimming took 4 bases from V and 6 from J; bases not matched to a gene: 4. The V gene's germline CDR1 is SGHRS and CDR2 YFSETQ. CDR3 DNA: TGCGCCAGCAGCCCCGACAGGGGGGCTGAAGCTTTCTTT. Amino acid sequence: CASSPDRGAEAFF.

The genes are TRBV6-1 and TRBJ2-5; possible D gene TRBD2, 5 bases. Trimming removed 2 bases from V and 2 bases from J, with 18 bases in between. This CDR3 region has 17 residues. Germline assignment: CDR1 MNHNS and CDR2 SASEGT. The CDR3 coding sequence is TGTGCCAGCAGTGAATACCCCTCACTAGTCCGACAAGAGACCCAGTACTTC. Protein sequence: CASSEYPSLVRQETQYF.

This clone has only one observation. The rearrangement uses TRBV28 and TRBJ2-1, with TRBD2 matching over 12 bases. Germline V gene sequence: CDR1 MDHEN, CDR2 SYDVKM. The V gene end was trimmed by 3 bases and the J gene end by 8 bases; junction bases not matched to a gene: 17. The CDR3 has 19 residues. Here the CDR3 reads CASSFPLAGGAGGDHEQFF. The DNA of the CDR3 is TGTGCCAGCAGTTTTCCCCTAGCGGGAGGGGCGGGGGGTGATCATGAGCAGTTCTTC.

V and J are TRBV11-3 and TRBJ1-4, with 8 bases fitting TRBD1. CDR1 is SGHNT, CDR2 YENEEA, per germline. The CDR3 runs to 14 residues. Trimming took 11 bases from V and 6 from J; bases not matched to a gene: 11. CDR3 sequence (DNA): TGTGCCGGAATAACCAGGGGGCGTTATGAAAAACTGTTTTTT. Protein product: CAGITRGRYEKLFF.

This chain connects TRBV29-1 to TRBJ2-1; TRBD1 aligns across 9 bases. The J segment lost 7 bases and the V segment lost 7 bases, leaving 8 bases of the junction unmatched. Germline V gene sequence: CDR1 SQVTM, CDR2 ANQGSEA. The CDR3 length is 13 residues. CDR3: CSADRGTWNEQFF. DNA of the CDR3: TGCAGCGCTGACAGGGGGACTTGGAATGAGCAGTTCTTC.

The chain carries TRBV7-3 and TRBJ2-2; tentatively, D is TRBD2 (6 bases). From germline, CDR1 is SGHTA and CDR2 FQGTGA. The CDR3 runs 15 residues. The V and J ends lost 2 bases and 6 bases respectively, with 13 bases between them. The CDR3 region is CASSLGAGKAGELFF. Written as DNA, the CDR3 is TGTGCCAGCAGCTTAGGGGCGGGGAAGGCCGGGGAGCTGTTTTTT.

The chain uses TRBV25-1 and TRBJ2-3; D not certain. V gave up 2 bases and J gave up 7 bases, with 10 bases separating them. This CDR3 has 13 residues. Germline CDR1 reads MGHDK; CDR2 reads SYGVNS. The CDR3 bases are TGTGCCAGCAGTGAAGTCCAAGCATATACGCAGTATTTT. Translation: CASSEVQAYTQYF.

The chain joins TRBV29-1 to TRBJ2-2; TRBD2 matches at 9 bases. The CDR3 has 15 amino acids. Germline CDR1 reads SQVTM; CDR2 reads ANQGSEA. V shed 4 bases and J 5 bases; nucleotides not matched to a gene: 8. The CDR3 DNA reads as TGCAGCGTTGTTCCCGGACTAGCGTTAACCGGGGAGCTGTTTTTT. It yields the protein CSVVPGLALTGELFF.

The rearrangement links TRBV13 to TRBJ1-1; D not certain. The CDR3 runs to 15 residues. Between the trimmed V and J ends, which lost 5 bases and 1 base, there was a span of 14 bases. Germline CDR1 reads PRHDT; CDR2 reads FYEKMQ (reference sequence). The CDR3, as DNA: TGTGCCAGCAGCCCAACCTCCGAGGCGAACACTGAAGCTTTCTTT. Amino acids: CASSPTSEANTEAFF.

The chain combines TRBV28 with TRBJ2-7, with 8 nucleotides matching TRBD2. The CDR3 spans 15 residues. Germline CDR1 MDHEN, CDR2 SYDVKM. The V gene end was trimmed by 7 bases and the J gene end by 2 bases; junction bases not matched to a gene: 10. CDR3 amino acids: CASKYLSGSPYEQYF. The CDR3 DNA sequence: TGTGCCAGCAAGTATCTAAGCGGGAGCCCCTACGAGCAGTACTTC.

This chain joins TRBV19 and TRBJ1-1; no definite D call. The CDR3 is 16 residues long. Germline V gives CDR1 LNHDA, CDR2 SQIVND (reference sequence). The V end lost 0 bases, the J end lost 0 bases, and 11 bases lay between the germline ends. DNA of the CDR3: TGTGCCAGTAGTATAGAATACGTGGCACTGAACACTGAAGCTTTCTTT. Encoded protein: CASSIEYVALNTEAFF.

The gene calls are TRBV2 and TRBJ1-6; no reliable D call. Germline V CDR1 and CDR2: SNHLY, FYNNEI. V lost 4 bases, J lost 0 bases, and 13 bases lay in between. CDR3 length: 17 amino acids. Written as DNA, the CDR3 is TGTGCCAGCAGTGTTAGAGAACCGAGCTCCTATAATTCACCCCTCCACTTT. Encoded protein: CASSVREPSSYNSPLHF. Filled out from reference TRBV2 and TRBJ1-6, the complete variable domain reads EPEVTQTPSHQVTQMGQEVILRCVPISNHLYFYWYRQILGQKVEFLVSFYNNEISEKSEIFDDQFSVERPDGSNFTLKIRSTKLEDSAMYFCASSVREPSSYNSPLHFGNGTRLTVT.

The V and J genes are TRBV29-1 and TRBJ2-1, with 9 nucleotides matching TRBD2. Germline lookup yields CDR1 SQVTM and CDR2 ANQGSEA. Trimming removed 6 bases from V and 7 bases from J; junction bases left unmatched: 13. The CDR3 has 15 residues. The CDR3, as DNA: TGCAGCGTCCCCGGGACTAGCCTCTTATTTAATGAGCAGTTCTTC. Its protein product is CSVPGTSLLFNEQFF.

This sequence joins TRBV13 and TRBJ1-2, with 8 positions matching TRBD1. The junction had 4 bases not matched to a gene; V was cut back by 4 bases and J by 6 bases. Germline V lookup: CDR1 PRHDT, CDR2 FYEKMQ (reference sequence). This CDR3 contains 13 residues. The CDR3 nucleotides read TGTGCCAGCAGCTCTCAGGGGGCGGATGGCTACACCTTC. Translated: CASSSQGADGYTF.

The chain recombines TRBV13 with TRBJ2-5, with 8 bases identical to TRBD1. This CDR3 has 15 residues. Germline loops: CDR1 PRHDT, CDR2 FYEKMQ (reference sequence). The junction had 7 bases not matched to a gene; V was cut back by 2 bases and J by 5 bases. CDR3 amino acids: CASSLWAGGMETQYF. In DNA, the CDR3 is TGTGCCAGCAGCTTATGGGCAGGGGGCATGGAGACCCAGTACTTC.

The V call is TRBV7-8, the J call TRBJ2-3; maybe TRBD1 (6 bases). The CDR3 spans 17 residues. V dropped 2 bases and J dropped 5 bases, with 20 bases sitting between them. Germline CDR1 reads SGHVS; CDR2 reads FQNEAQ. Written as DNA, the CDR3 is TGTGCCAGCAGCTTATTGGAAGGAACCAAGGGGGTAGATACGCAGTATTTT. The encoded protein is CASSLLEGTKGVDTQYF. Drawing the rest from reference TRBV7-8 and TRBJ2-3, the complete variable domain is GAGVSQSPRYKVAKRGQDVALRCDPISGHVSLFWYQQALGQGPEFLTYFQNEAQLDKSGLPSDRFFAERPEGSVSTLKIQRTQQEDSAVYLCASSLLEGTKGVDTQYFGPGTRLTVL.

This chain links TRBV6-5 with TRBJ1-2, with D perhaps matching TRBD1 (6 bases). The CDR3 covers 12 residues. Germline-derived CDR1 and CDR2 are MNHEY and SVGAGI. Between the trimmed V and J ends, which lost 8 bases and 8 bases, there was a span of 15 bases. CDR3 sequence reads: CASYQGLYGYTF. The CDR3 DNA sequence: TGTGCCAGCTACCAGGGGCTTTACGGCTACACCTTC.